This T cell receptor beta chain was obtained from a study of T cells in localized non-small cell lung cancer. Using immunoSEQ multiplex PCR, the repertoire was profiled, and TCRdb retains in-frame clones only, with some absent. The sample has about 59,000 clones; roughly 90% are singletons. Whole-study results and caveats: Tumor showed lower T cell clonality than uninvolved adjacent lung, where it was highest. Greater T cell density in blood accompanied longer overall survival. Because only a single region of the tumor was sequenced, heterogeneity remains possible. Adjacent lung held a median 57 of the top 100 tumor clones.

Trimming took off 3 bases at V and 0 bases at J, with 8 bases between the two ends. This CDR3 has 14 residues. In germline, CDR1 is LGHNA, CDR2 YSLEER. Note on this clone: What it binds is unknown.

This receptor was taken from a man aged 40-75 years with stage I squamous cell lung carcinoma. The V call is TRBV4-3, the J call TRBJ1-1, with a weak D call TRBD1 (6 bases). The material was peripheral blood, obtained before any cancer treatment. The CDR3 coding sequence is TGCGCCAGCAGCCATACAGGGATGAACACTGAAGCTTTCTTT. It encodes CASSHTGMNTEAFF.